Each of the 22 T cell receptor beta chains below was sequenced from the same sample in a study of regulatory T cells in long-lasting Graves disease. Time point of the sample: newly diagnosed GD, antithyroid drugs for less than 3 months. Generation of the TCR library employed RNA extracted from PBMCs. In building TCR beta libraries, iRepertoire HTBI primers were used together with Arm-PCR of CDR3 regions. TCRdb ran MiXCR on the multiplex PCR reads and lists one entry per CDR3 protein. This table has approximately 360,000 distinct CDR3 sequences, about 10% appearing once. These sequences were also reported in another study, on T cells in Graves' hyperthyroidism and ophthalmopathy.

The sample here was peripheral blood mononuclear cells (PBMCs), taken at new diagnosis, from a patient treated with antithyroid drugs. All receptors come from a woman aged 18-30 years with Graves disease.

In this sample, this clonotype turned up many times. The gene calls are TRBV13 and TRBJ1-3; D is uncertain. The CDR3 extends over 14 amino acids. The germline gives CDR1 PRHDT, CDR2 FYEKMQ (reference sequence). Trimming pared 6 bases from V and 1 base from J, leaving 10 bases between. In DNA form, the CDR3 reads TGTGCCAGCAGGGGCTGGTGGTCTGGAAACACCATATATTTT. Translated: CASRGWWSGNTIYF.

The rearrangement links TRBV6-9 to TRBJ1-2; a possible D gene is TRBD1 (6 bases). This CDR3 is built from 14 residues. Trimming took 2 bases from V and 6 from J, leaving 13 bases between them. Looked up from germline, CDR1 is MNHGY and CDR2 is SVAAGI. The chain's CDR3 is CASSYQGRINGYTF. The CDR3 DNA is TGTGCCAGCAGTTATCAGGGGAGGATCAATGGCTACACCTTC.

This clonotype was counted many times. The CDR3 DNA is TGTGCCACCAGTGATTTGCGAGGGGGCGGGTTCGATGAGCAGTTCTTC. Protein: CATSDLRGGGFDEQFF. The genes are TRBV24-1 and TRBJ2-1; 7 nucleotides match TRBD1. The germline V gene encodes CDR1 KGHDR and CDR2 SFDVKD. This CDR3 region has 16 residues. V lost 0 bases and J lost 8; bases outside the gene matches: 9.

The chain links TRBV20-1 to TRBJ1-1, with TRBD1 as a possible D gene (6 bases). V was trimmed by 4 bases and J by 0 bases, leaving 12 bases between them. CDR1 DFQATT and CDR2 SNEGSKA come from the germline V gene (reference sequence). The CDR3 totals 14 residues. CDR3 amino acids: CSAMDSSMNTEAFF. The CDR3 DNA is TGCAGTGCTATGGACAGCAGTATGAACACTGAAGCTTTCTTT.

This clonotype was seen ten or more times. This rearrangement joins TRBV6-1 to TRBJ2-2; TRBD1 agrees at 10 bases. The trim removed 5 bases at V and 1 base at J, leaving 4 bases unmatched. Germline loops: CDR1 MNHNS, CDR2 SASEGT. The CDR3 has 16 residues. The CDR3 DNA reads TGTGCCAGCAGTCGGAGGGACAGGGGGAACACCGGGGAGCTGTTTTTT. Amino acid sequence: CASSRRDRGNTGELFF.

Ten or more counts support this clonotype. The gene calls are TRBV20-1 and TRBJ2-3; D call uncertain. Germline lookup yields CDR1 DFQATT and CDR2 SNEGSKA (reference sequence). The CDR3 length is 15 residues. Trimming stripped 0 bases from V and 1 base from J, with 11 bases between. The CDR3 DNA sequence: TGCAGTGCTAGAGATGGCTCGGCCGGCACAGATACGCAGTATTTT. Translation gives CSARDGSAGTDTQYF.

This clonotype has a handful of counts. V gene TRBV11-2 combines with J gene TRBJ1-4; D is ambiguous. The CDR3 covers 17 residues. The V and J ends lost 4 bases and 6 bases respectively, with 21 bases between them. CDR1 is SGHAT, CDR2 FQNNGV, per germline. The CDR3 loop reads CASSSLLLGLKDEKLFF. The CDR3 DNA reads TGTGCCAGCAGCTCGCTACTCTTGGGGTTGAAGGATGAAAAACTGTTTTTT. The whole variable domain, remainder taken from reference TRBV11-2 and TRBJ1-4, is EAGVAQSPRYKIIEKRQSVAFWCNPISGHATLYWYQQILGQGPKLLIQFQNNGVVDDSQLPKDRFSAERLKGVDSTLKIQPAKLEDSAVYLCASSSLLLGLKDEKLFFGSGTQLSVL.

In this sample, this clonotype turned up a few times. This CDR3 is CASSLVAFRVSQGLNTEAFF. The DNA of the CDR3 is TGTGCCAGCAGCTTAGTCGCATTTCGGGTGTCGCAGGGCCTGAACACTGAAGCTTTCTTT. The chain uses TRBV11-1 and TRBJ1-1; TRBD1 might be the D (5 bases). This CDR3 region has 20 residues. The ends were cut back, 1 base at V and 0 bases at J, with 24 bases in the middle. The germline V gene encodes CDR1 SGHAT and CDR2 FQDESV (reference sequence).

To note about this clonotype: A much larger clone lies a single base off, so this may be a read error. The chain carries TRBV10-3 and TRBJ1-5, with 7 bases lining up with TRBD1. CDR1 is ENHRY and CDR2 is SYGVKD in the germline V gene. This CDR3 has 14 amino acids. Here the CDR3 reads CAISGTGPNQPKHF. The CDR3 nucleotides are TGTGCCATCAGTGGGACAGGTCCAAATCAGCCCAAGCATTTT.

The chain couples TRBV6-1 to TRBJ2-1, with 11 positions matching TRBD2. J was trimmed by 9 bases and V by 5 bases; bases with no gene match: 9. The CDR3 extends over 15 amino acids. Per germline, CDR1 MNHNS and CDR2 SASEGT. CDR3 in DNA: TGTGCCAGCAGTAACCTAGCGGGAGGAAAGGGTGAGCAGTTCTTC. It is translated as CASSNLAGGKGEQFF.

This chain uses TRBV25-1 with TRBJ2-1; 8 nucleotides line up with TRBD1. V was pared by 7 bases and J by 6 bases, with 11 bases of the junction left unmatched. The CDR3 contains 15 residues. The V gene's germline CDR1 is MGHDK and CDR2 SYGVNS. The CDR3 is CASTPTGERFNEQFF. For the CDR3, the DNA is TGTGCCAGCACTCCGACAGGGGAACGTTTCAATGAGCAGTTCTTC.

This clonotype was recorded at least ten times. The chain employs TRBV5-1 and TRBJ1-1; perhaps TRBD1 as D (5 bases). The CDR3 sequence is 14 residues long. Germline values: CDR1 SGHRS, CDR2 YFSETQ. The germline V and J ends were trimmed by 1 base and 3 bases, with 10 bases remaining between them. The CDR3 loop reads CASSLQGRDTEAFF. CDR3 nucleotides: TGCGCCAGCAGCTTGCAGGGTAGGGACACTGAAGCTTTCTTT.

In the case of this clonotype: This could be a read error, since a much larger clone is one nucleotide away. The rearrangement links TRBV6-2 or TRBV6-3 to TRBJ2-1, with D possibly called TRBD1 or TRBD2 (5 bases each). Trimming removed 6 bases from V and 6 bases from J, with 24 bases in between. There are 17 residues in the CDR3. The germline V gene encodes CDR1 MNHEY and CDR2 SVGEGT. CDR3 in DNA: TGTGCCAGCAGATCCCGTCTTAGAGGGGTGGGGAGCAATGAGCAGTTCTTC. Amino acids: CASRSRLRGVGSNEQFF.

This clonotype occurred many times. V and J are TRBV7-9 and TRBJ2-1, with D perhaps given as TRBD1 or TRBD2 (6 bases each). V gave up 5 bases and J gave up 6 bases, with 23 bases separating them. The CDR3 spans 17 residues. Germline loops: CDR1 SEHNR, CDR2 FQNEAQ (reference sequence). CDR3 amino acids: CASSPRRDWRGGNEQFF. The CDR3 DNA sequence: TGTGCCAGCAGCCCGAGGAGGGATTGGCGAGGGGGCAATGAGCAGTTCTTC.

This clonotype was recorded many times. The chain employs TRBV18 and TRBJ1-1; 10 bases agree with TRBD1. This CDR3 has 15 amino acids. V lost 6 bases and J lost 11; bases outside the gene matches: 15. Germline assignment: CDR1 KGHSH and CDR2 LQKENI. CDR3 sequence (DNA): TGTGCCAGCTCTCGGCCGGACAGGGGGATCCCGGGCGCTTTCTTT. This sequence encodes CASSRPDRGIPGAFF.

In its sample, this clonotype was seen many times. The V gene is TRBV6-2 or TRBV6-3, the J gene TRBJ1-1; D gene ambiguous. CDR1 and CDR2 (germline): MNHEY, SVGEGT. The CDR3 sequence is 15 residues long. Trimming removed 5 bases from V and 1 base from J, with 14 bases in between. CDR3 protein: CASSLGSGRNTEAFF. CDR3 sequence (DNA): TGTGCCAGCAGTCTCGGGTCAGGCCGGAACACTGAAGCTTTCTTT.

A remark on this clonotype: A single base is all that separates this from a far larger clone, so a read error is likely. In DNA form, the CDR3 reads TGTGCCAGCGGTCAGGGCGGGAACTACAATGAGCAGTTCTTC. Translated: CASGQGGNYNEQFF. The chain links TRBV28 to TRBJ2-7, with TRBD2 as a possible D gene (6 bases). The DNA end is more similar to TRBJ2-1, so the J call may be wrong. The CDR3 has 14 amino acids. Germline CDR1 and CDR2: MDHEN and SYDVKM.

This clonotype was recorded a few times. The CDR3 end shows no conserved phenylalanine or tryptophan, and so a read error is likely. The genes are TRBV6-9 and TRBJ1-1; D gene uncertain. V was shortened by 3 bases and J by 0 bases, with 14 bases between the two germline ends. This CDR3 comprises 16 residues. CDR1 MNHGY and CDR2 SVAAGI come from the germline V gene. In DNA, the CDR3 is TGTGCCAGCAGTTACCTCTCGGTTGGGATGAACACTGAAGCTTTCTCT. Encoded protein: CASSYLSVGMNTEAFS.

This chain uses TRBV6-1 with TRBJ1-6; a weak D match, TRBD1 (5 bases). The V end lost 7 bases, the J end lost 8 bases, and 15 bases lay between the germline ends. CDR3 length: 14 amino acids. Per the germline V gene, CDR1 is MNHNS and CDR2 is SASEGT. CDR3 loop: CASKERGTYSPLHF. As DNA, the CDR3 is TGTGCCAGCAAGGAAAGGGGCACGTATTCACCCCTCCACTTT.

Only a few counts were recorded for this clonotype. The V gene is TRBV19, the J gene TRBJ2-1; D perhaps matches TRBD2 (6 bases). The V end was cut by 4 bases, the J end by 4 bases, with 11 bases between. Germline loops: CDR1 LNHDA, CDR2 SQIVND (reference sequence). CDR3 length: 14 amino acids. CDR3 sequence reads: CASSTLGRYNEQFF. The DNA of the CDR3 is TGTGCCAGTAGTACTCTAGGGAGGTACAATGAGCAGTTCTTC.

This clonotype was seen many times. This sequence joins TRBV20-1 and TRBJ1-2; TRBD1 aligns across 12 bases. Germline-derived CDR1 and CDR2 are DFQATT and SNEGSKA (reference sequence). The trim removed 6 bases at V and 2 bases at J, leaving 13 bases unmatched. This CDR3 has 17 residues. As DNA, the CDR3 is TGCAGTGCCCTGGGCCGGGACAGGGGGCCATTCAACTATGGCTACACCTTC. It codes for CSALGRDRGPFNYGYTF.

Remarks on this clonotype: The junction departs from germline at one end; a sequencing error may be responsible. The chain joins TRBV6-5 to TRBJ2-7, with D uncertain. This CDR3 spans 12 amino acids. Germline loops: CDR1 MNHEY, CDR2 SVGAGI. CDR3 DNA: TGTGCCTGCAGTTACGGCTTCAACGAGCAGTACTTC. Protein product: CACSYGFNEQYF.